Listed here are 20 T cell receptor beta chains from one sample, sequenced in a study of cytomegalovirus exposure and HLA in healthy donors. The study ran its PCR with 60 Vbeta and 13 Jbeta primers. Assay: immunoSEQ multiplex PCR; the TCRdb copy retains only in-frame clones and omits some. The profile covers roughly 250,000 clones, with 70% to 90% appearing a single time and 1.5% to 2.5% taken by the ten largest. Sequencing was done on a sample of PBMCs. The receptors here all came from a woman aged 40-49 years in good health and CMV-seropositive.

J is TRBJ2-3 and V is TRBV10-3, with 8 bases matching TRBD1. Looked up from germline, CDR1 is ENHRY and CDR2 is SYGVKD. The CDR3 is made up of 16 amino acids. Trimming cost V 10 bases and J 3 bases; bases outside gene matches: 15. CDR3 sequence: CATRTGMGVGTDTQYF. CDR3 DNA: TGTGCCACCAGGACAGGGATGGGGGTTGGAACAGATACGCAGTATTTT.

This chain uses TRBV28 with TRBJ2-7, with TRBD1 identical over 9 bases. Per germline, CDR1 MDHEN and CDR2 SYDVKM. The CDR3 is 19 residues long. V shed 5 bases, J shed 1 base, and the junction held 18 bases outside the gene matches. The CDR3 coding sequence is TGTGCCAGCAGTAGCCGGGACAGGGTTGGAGCGTTCCCTTCCTACGAGCAGTACTTC. Residues: CASSSRDRVGAFPSYEQYF.

This chain connects TRBV30 to TRBJ2-5; maybe TRBD2 (5 bases). The CDR3 is made up of 15 amino acids. The V end lost 4 bases, the J end lost 0 bases, and 15 bases lay between the germline ends. Germline-derived CDR1 and CDR2 are GTSNPN and SVGIG (reference sequence). CDR3 sequence (DNA): TGTGCCTGGACCCCTCGGGGAACGTACCAAGAGACCCAGTACTTC. Protein: CAWTPRGTYQETQYF. Variable domain in full (rest from reference TRBV30 and TRBJ2-5): SQTIHQWPATLVQPVGSPLSLECTVEGTSNPNLYWYRQAAGRGLQLLFYSVGIGQISSEVPQNLSASRPQDRQFILSSKKLLLSDSGFYLCAWTPRGTYQETQYFGPGTRLLVL.

The rearrangement uses TRBV7-2 and TRBJ1-4; tentatively, D is TRBD1 (5 bases). Germline values: CDR1 SGHTA, CDR2 FQGNSA. Trimming took off 3 bases at V and 8 bases at J, with 16 bases between the two ends. CDR3 length: 15 residues. The CDR3 DNA sequence: TGTGCCAGCAGCTTTCAGGGCCCGGCGAGGGAAAAACTGTTTTTT. The encoded protein is CASSFQGPAREKLFF.

This clone was recorded only once. The CDR3 here is CATSAFPGQGVNQPQHF. As DNA, the CDR3 is TGTGCCACCAGCGCCTTTCCGGGACAGGGAGTAAATCAGCCCCAGCATTTT. The chain couples TRBV15 to TRBJ1-5; 9 nucleotides match TRBD1. The CDR3 is made up of 17 amino acids. The V and J ends lost 5 bases and 4 bases, in that order; junction bases with no gene match: 12. Germline assignment: CDR1 LNHNV and CDR2 YYDKDF (reference sequence).

The V and J genes are TRBV30 and TRBJ1-5; possible D gene TRBD1, 6 bases. Trimming left V 3 bases short and J 0 bases short, with 9 bases between. CDR1 GTSNPN and CDR2 SVGIG come from the germline V gene (reference sequence). The CDR3 consists of 14 residues. The CDR3 reads CAWSGQTSNQPQHF. CDR3 nucleotides: TGTGCCTGGAGCGGACAGACTAGCAATCAGCCCCAGCATTTT.

J is TRBJ2-1 and V is TRBV7-9; 8 bases match TRBD1. Looked up from germline, CDR1 is SEHNR and CDR2 is FQNEAQ (reference sequence). There are 14 residues in the CDR3. The J segment lost 6 bases and the V segment lost 4 bases, leaving 5 bases of the junction unmatched. CDR3 amino acids: CASSSTDRVNEQFF. For the CDR3, the DNA is TGTGCCAGCAGCTCCACGGACAGGGTCAATGAGCAGTTCTTC. Based on the CDR3 plus reference TRBV7-9 and TRBJ2-1, the full variable domain is DTGVSQNPRHKITKRGQNVTFRCDPISEHNRLYWYRQTLGQGPEFLTYFQNEAQLEKSRLLSDRFSAERPKGSFSTLEIQRTEQGDSAMYLCASSSTDRVNEQFFGPGTRLTVL.

This CDR3 is CASSNRGYSNQPQHF. In DNA form, the CDR3 reads TGTGCCAGCAGCAACCGGGGGTATAGCAATCAGCCCCAGCATTTT. The chain uses TRBV5-8 and TRBJ1-5; possible D gene TRBD1, 5 bases. The germline gives CDR1 SGHTS, CDR2 YDEGEE. CDR3 length equals 15 residues. V shed 4 bases and J shed 0 bases, with 11 bases lying between them.

The chain joins TRBV7-9 to TRBJ1-1; D perhaps matches TRBD1 (5 bases). Trimming took 0 bases from V and 6 from J, leaving 11 bases between them. Germline V gene lookup returns CDR1 SEHNR and CDR2 FQNEAQ (reference sequence). There are 14 residues in the CDR3. In nucleotides, the CDR3 is TGTGCCAGCAGCTTAGCAGGGGAAGGGGCTGAAGCTTTCTTT. Amino acid sequence: CASSLAGEGAEAFF.

The table lists this clone with a count of one. The CDR3 is CASSPSQGISNEQFF. Written as DNA, the CDR3 is TGTGCCAGCTCACCATCGCAGGGGATAAGCAATGAGCAGTTCTTC. The chain has TRBV18 and TRBJ2-1, with a weak D call TRBD1 (6 bases). The CDR3 covers 15 residues. V gave up 2 bases and J gave up 6 bases, with 14 bases separating them. Germline-derived CDR1 and CDR2 are KGHSH and LQKENI.

J is TRBJ2-5 and V is TRBV15; 7 bases are a match to TRBD2. TRBJ2-7 matches the DNA end more closely, so the J call is doubtful. The CDR3 contains 15 residues. Germline lookup yields CDR1 LNHNV and CDR2 YYDKDF (reference sequence). In DNA form, the CDR3 reads TGTGCCACCAGCAGAGAGGACGGGAGGAAGAGCGAGCAGTACTTC. Protein sequence: CATSREDGRKSEQYF.

CDR3 amino acids: CASSAGTSGSTDTQYF. The CDR3 DNA sequence: TGTGCCAGCAGCGCCGGGACTAGCGGGAGCACAGATACGCAGTATTTT. The chain links TRBV9 to TRBJ2-3; 12 positions match TRBD2. V dropped 3 bases and J dropped 0; count of bases not matched to a gene: 2. The CDR3 loop spans 16 amino acids. CDR1 and CDR2 (germline): SGDLS, YYNGEE.

The J gene is TRBJ2-6, the V gene TRBV28; TRBD2 matches 11 bases. The germline V gene encodes CDR1 MDHEN and CDR2 SYDVKM. The CDR3 sequence is 17 residues long. V lost 7 bases and J lost 1; bases outside the gene matches: 6. The CDR3: CASMPSGGISGANVLTF. The CDR3, as DNA: TGTGCCAGCATGCCTAGCGGGGGGATATCTGGGGCCAACGTCCTGACTTTC.

The chain is built from TRBV9 and TRBJ2-7, with D perhaps TRBD2 (6 bases). The CDR3 extends over 14 amino acids. The V end was cut by 0 bases, the J end by 2 bases, with 9 bases between. CDR1 SGDLS and CDR2 YYNGEE come from the germline V gene. DNA for the CDR3: TGTGCCAGCAGCGTAGACGGGAGCACCTACGAGCAGTACTTC. Amino acids: CASSVDGSTYEQYF.

This chain links TRBV4-2 with TRBJ1-1; 8 nucleotides line up with TRBD1. V was pared by 0 bases and J by 5 bases, with 8 bases of the junction left unmatched. The CDR3 totals 16 residues. The germline V gene has CDR1 LGHNA and CDR2 YNFKEQ. The CDR3 DNA sequence: TGTGCCAGCAGCCAAGATTTTACAGGGGGATATACTGAAGCTTTCTTT. This sequence encodes CASSQDFTGGYTEAFF.

The CDR3: CASSLPGTGGAEAFF. The CDR3 DNA reads TGTGCCAGCAGCCTGCCGGGGACGGGGGGGGCTGAAGCTTTCTTT. This sequence joins TRBV7-2 and TRBJ1-1; maybe TRBD1 (5 bases). The CDR3 spans 15 residues. The V gene's germline CDR1 is SGHTA and CDR2 FQGNSA. V lost 5 bases and J 6 bases, leaving 19 bases between the germline ends.

The chain carries TRBV27 and TRBJ2-1, with 7 bases fitting TRBD1. CDR3 length equals 13 residues. The V gene's germline CDR1 is MNHEY and CDR2 SMNVEV (reference sequence). Unmatched junction bases numbered 6, after V lost 3 bases and J lost 10 bases. CDR3 loop: CASSFSKQGEQFF. Written as DNA, the CDR3 is TGTGCCAGCAGTTTTTCCAAACAGGGGGAGCAGTTCTTC.

This rearrangement joins TRBV10-2 to TRBJ2-7; 7 bases are shared with TRBD2. The CDR3 loop spans 13 amino acids. CDR1 is WSHSY, CDR2 SAAADI, per germline. The V and J ends lost 4 bases and 6 bases, in that order; junction bases with no gene match: 6. CDR3 amino acids: CASSGSGRREQYF. The CDR3 nucleotides are TGCGCCAGCAGTGGATCCGGGAGGCGCGAGCAGTACTTC.

The gene calls are TRBV4-3 and TRBJ1-5; D uncertain. Trimming took 0 bases from V and 7 from J, leaving 10 bases between them. CDR3 length: 14 amino acids. CDR1 is LGHNA and CDR2 is YSLEER in the germline V gene. The CDR3 here is CASSQERSLQPQHF. In nucleotides, the CDR3 is TGCGCCAGCAGCCAAGAACGGAGTTTACAGCCCCAGCATTTT.

The rearrangement uses TRBV19 and TRBJ1-2, with a weak D call TRBD1 (6 bases). The CDR3 has 15 amino acids. V dropped 3 bases and J dropped 2 bases, with 13 bases sitting between them. The germline V gene has CDR1 LNHDA and CDR2 SQIVND (reference sequence). CDR3 in DNA: TGTGCCAGTAGTATGGAGGCAAGGGGGAACTATGGCTACACCTTC. Translated: CASSMEARGNYGYTF.